These 26 T cell receptor beta chains share one sample of origin, sequenced in a study of blood T cells in healthy people across ages. A sample-barcoded 5' primer and a J-beta primer mix were used in a second PCR of roughly 7 to 12 cycles. MiXCR, run by TCRdb on the 5' RACE reads, gives a single entry per CDR3 protein. The repertoire includes 1,500,000 or so distinct CDR3 sequences, approximately 39% of them detected once, and over 3.5% sits in the top ten. The sequencing sample was made of blood. These receptors originate from a woman between 18 and 29 years old in good health.

The chain uses TRBV12-5 and TRBJ2-3; D is ambiguous. The CDR3 has 16 amino acids. Trimming removed 4 bases at V and 4 bases at J, with 18 bases between. Germline V gene data show CDR1 as LGHNT and CDR2 as FRNRAP. The CDR3 loop reads CASGYFRTAVADTQYF. CDR3 sequence (DNA): TGTGCTAGTGGTTACTTTCGGACCGCGGTCGCAGATACGCAGTATTTT.

With regard to this clonotype: A much larger clone differs by one base, so this may be a read error. The chain uses TRBV5-1 and TRBJ2-1; D may match TRBD1 or TRBD2 (5 bases each). CDR1 is SGHRS, CDR2 YFSETQ, per germline. CDR3 size: 14 residues. CDR3 DNA: TGCGTCAGCAGCTTGGATAGTTGGGGGAGTGAGCAGTTCTTC. Protein sequence: CVSSLDSWGSEQFF.

V usage is TRBV7-9 and J usage is TRBJ1-5, with 9 bases that match TRBD1. Per germline, CDR1 SEHNR and CDR2 FQNEAQ (reference sequence). The CDR3 loop spans 15 amino acids. The trim removed 2 bases at V and 6 bases at J, leaving 5 bases unmatched. The CDR3 nucleotides read TGTGCCAGCAGCTTACAGACAGGGGGTCCTCAGCCCCAGCATTTT. Amino acids: CASSLQTGGPQPQHF.

This clonotype was detected only a few times. The chain is built from TRBV7-2 and TRBJ2-7; TRBD1 matches 7 bases. The CDR3 has 14 amino acids. J was trimmed by 4 bases and V by 3 bases; bases with no gene match: 6. Per germline, CDR1 SGHTA and CDR2 FQGNSA. The CDR3 is CASSLGTVPYEQYF. CDR3 coding DNA: TGTGCCAGCAGCTTGGGGACAGTTCCATACGAGCAGTACTTC.

V usage is TRBV6-5 and J usage is TRBJ2-1, with D perhaps matching TRBD2 (6 bases). V dropped 6 bases and J dropped 3 bases, with 15 bases sitting between them. The V gene's germline CDR1 is MNHEY and CDR2 SVGAGI. The CDR3 runs 15 residues. DNA of the CDR3: TGTGCCAGCAGAGCGGGCAGTGCCCTCTACAATGAGCAGTTCTTC. It is translated as CASRAGSALYNEQFF.

For this clonotype: One end of the junction fails to match germline, which may point to a read error. This chain links TRBV7-2 with TRBJ2-2; unclear D gene. This CDR3 is 14 amino acids long. The germline V gene encodes CDR1 SGHTA and CDR2 FQGNSA. The CDR3 DNA reads TGTGCCAGCAGCCGACTGTCTAACACCGGTGAGCTGTTTTTT. Amino acid sequence: CASSRLSNTGELFF.

In this sample, this clonotype turned up once. The J gene is TRBJ2-7, the V gene TRBV25-1; tentative D call: TRBD1 (6 bases). Trimming removed 6 bases at V and 0 bases at J, with 12 bases between. This CDR3 spans 14 amino acids. CDR1 and CDR2 (germline): MGHDK, SYGVNS. CDR3 sequence (DNA): TGTGCCAGCAGAGGCAAGGACAGCTCCTACGAGCAGTACTTC. Amino acids: CASRGKDSSYEQYF.

The CDR3 here is CASSQDTWSSYNEQYF. The DNA for the CDR3 is TGTGCCAGCAGCCAAGACACCTGGAGCTCCTACAATGAGCAGTACTTC. J is TRBJ2-7 and V is TRBV27; D remains unclear. CDR1 is MNHEY and CDR2 is SMNVEV in the germline V gene (reference sequence). Trimming removed 6 bases from V and 7 bases from J, with 25 bases in between. The CDR3 runs to 16 residues.

This clonotype was counted ten times or more. The chain combines TRBV27 with TRBJ2-7, with 9 bases lining up with TRBD2. Germline CDR1 is MNHEY and CDR2 is SMNVEV (reference sequence). The ends lost 5 bases at V and 2 bases at J; junction bases unmatched: 4. This CDR3 comprises 14 residues. CDR3 amino acids: CASSTRTSAYEQYF. In DNA form, the CDR3 reads TGTGCCAGCAGTACCCGGACTAGCGCCTACGAGCAGTACTTC.

This clonotype turned up a few times. V gene TRBV29-1 combines with J gene TRBJ2-1; perhaps TRBD1 as D (5 bases). The CDR3 totals 12 residues. V was clipped by 4 bases and J by 6 bases, with 10 bases between them. Germline loops: CDR1 SQVTM, CDR2 ANQGSEA. The CDR3 nucleotides read TGCAGCGTTGCGACAGCCACCAATGAGCAGTTCTTC. Translating gives CSVATATNEQFF.

The V call is TRBV12-3 or TRBV12-4, the J call TRBJ1-1, with a tentative D call TRBD1 (6 bases). Trimming shortened V by 3 bases and J by 4 bases, and 18 bases separated the two germline ends. This CDR3 has 16 amino acids. The CDR3 protein is CASSFGVTGPGTEAFF. CDR3 in DNA: TGTGCCAGCAGTTTTGGGGTAACAGGGCCGGGCACTGAAGCTTTCTTT.

The V call is TRBV20-1, the J call TRBJ1-5, with D perhaps TRBD1 (6 bases). The CDR3 covers 15 residues. Germline-derived CDR1 and CDR2 are DFQATT and SNEGSKA (reference sequence). Trimming removed 2 bases from V and 3 bases from J, with 14 bases in between. As DNA, the CDR3 is TGCAGTGCTAGACCACCAGGGGCGCTCAATCAGCCCCAGCATTTT. Translated: CSARPPGALNQPQHF.

As for this clonotype: Just one base apart from a much larger clone, this may be a read error. J is TRBJ2-1 and V is TRBV20-1; 10 bases fit TRBD2. The CDR3 has 16 residues. V lost 0 bases, J lost 0 bases, and 2 bases stayed unmatched. The germline CDR1 and CDR2 sequences are DFQATT and SNEGSKA (reference sequence). The CDR3: CSARDQREGSYNEQFF. The CDR3 DNA reads as TGCAGTGCTAGAGATCAGCGGGAGGGCTCCTACAATGAGCAGTTCTTC.

This clonotype appeared many times. The rearrangement joins TRBV30 to TRBJ2-1; unclear D gene. Germline assignment: CDR1 GTSNPN and CDR2 SVGIG (reference sequence). The CDR3 spans 14 residues. Deletions cut 2 bases from V and 4 bases from J, with 12 bases between. The CDR3 spells CAWSFSRAYNEQFF. CDR3 DNA sequence: TGTGCCTGGAGTTTCAGTCGGGCTTACAATGAGCAGTTCTTC.

As regards this clonotype: Possible read error: a much larger clone is one base away. The J gene is TRBJ2-3, the V gene TRBV7-2, with D hard to call. CDR1 SGHTA and CDR2 FQGNSA come from the germline V gene. The CDR3 length is 13 residues. CDR3 nucleotide sequence: TGTGCCAGCAGCTTAGAGAACACAGATACGCGGTATTTT. Protein sequence: CASSLENTDTRYF.

As regards this clonotype: One junction end disagrees with the germline gene, perhaps due to a read error. The chain is built from TRBV7-2 and TRBJ2-1, with D uncertain. Matching the DNA end better, TRBJ2-7 makes the J call doubtful. Germline loops: CDR1 SGHTA, CDR2 FQGNSA. This CDR3 is 15 amino acids long. CDR3 region: CACSLGSLRYNEQYF. The CDR3 nucleotides are TGTGCCTGCAGCTTAGGTTCCCTGAGGTACAATGAGCAGTACTTC.

This clonotype showed up just a few times. The chain uses TRBV4-3 and TRBJ2-7, with TRBD1 identical over 8 bases. The CDR3 sequence is 18 residues long. Per germline, CDR1 LGHNA and CDR2 YSLEER. V trimming: 0 bases; J trimming: 0 bases; junction bases outside the gene matches: 10. In nucleotides, the CDR3 is TGCGCCAGCAGCCAAGACGCGACAGGGGACCACGACTCCTACGAGCAGTACTTC. Translation gives CASSQDATGDHDSYEQYF.

The chain uses TRBV7-9 and TRBJ2-3; 9 bases match TRBD2. The V gene's germline CDR1 is SEHNR and CDR2 FQNEAQ (reference sequence). V was clipped by 5 bases and J by 2 bases; unmatched bases: 5. The CDR3 length is 15 residues. CDR3 coding DNA: TGTGCCAGCAGCGCGGGGGGGCTTCACACAGATACGCAGTATTTT. Its translation is CASSAGGLHTDTQYF.

The chain uses TRBV7-6 and TRBJ2-1; 9 positions match TRBD1. The V segment lost 5 bases and the J segment 2 bases; nucleotides outside the gene matches: 10. CDR1 and CDR2 (germline): SGHVS, FNYEAQ. CDR3 length: 17 residues. CDR3 bases: TGTGCCAGCAGCCCAGGACAGGGGAGTTCTACCTACAATGAGCAGTTCTTC. Translated: CASSPGQGSSTYNEQFF.

In its sample, this clonotype was seen many times. The J gene is TRBJ2-3, the V gene TRBV12-3 or TRBV12-4; a possible D gene is TRBD2 (6 bases). V lost 3 bases, J lost 0 bases, and 10 bases lay in between. The CDR3 extends over 15 amino acids. The CDR3 nucleotides read TGTGCCAGCAGTTTCAAAGGGACTAGCACAGATACGCAGTATTTT. Translated: CASSFKGTSTDTQYF.

The V call is TRBV11-2, the J call TRBJ2-3; no clear D. Germline V gives CDR1 SGHAT, CDR2 FQNNGV. This CDR3 is 14 amino acids long. V was pared by 5 bases and J by 2 bases, with 11 bases between. The CDR3 region has the DNA TGTGCCAGCAGCCCCTTCGGCCACACAGATACGCAGTATTTT. It codes for CASSPFGHTDTQYF.

V gene TRBV6-5 combines with J gene TRBJ1-1; no definite D call. V lost 2 bases and J lost 0, with 10 bases in between. This CDR3 contains 15 residues. The germline gives CDR1 MNHEY, CDR2 SVGAGI. CDR3 residues: CASSYGRGMNTEAFF. The DNA for the CDR3 is TGTGCCAGCAGTTACGGCCGGGGTATGAACACTGAAGCTTTCTTT.

This clonotype appeared a single time. The rearrangement links TRBV5-5 to TRBJ1-6; TRBD1 is a possible D gene (6 bases). Germline V lookup: CDR1 SGHKS, CDR2 YYEKEE (reference sequence). V was shortened by 0 bases and J by 11 bases, with 12 bases between the two germline ends. This CDR3 has 14 residues. CDR3 in amino acids: CASSLDLGDTPLHF. In DNA, the CDR3 is TGTGCCAGCAGCTTGGATCTAGGGGACACACCCCTCCACTTT.

There are a few counts of this clonotype. This chain connects TRBV12-3 or TRBV12-4 to TRBJ2-6; 7 bases map to TRBD1. The length of the CDR3 is 18 residues. The J segment lost 2 bases and the V segment lost 5 bases, leaving 12 bases of the junction unmatched. The CDR3: CASSARDRPFAGANVLTF. The CDR3 coding sequence is TGTGCCAGCAGTGCCCGGGACAGACCTTTCGCTGGGGCCAACGTCCTGACTTTC.

V usage is TRBV29-1 and J usage is TRBJ1-4; the D is unclear. Trimming pared 1 base from V and 7 bases from J, leaving 16 bases between. Germline CDR1 SQVTM, CDR2 ANQGSEA. This CDR3 is built from 15 residues. The CDR3 here is CSVEGGRCDCEKLFF. DNA of the CDR3: TGCAGCGTTGAAGGAGGGAGGTGTGACTGTGAAAAACTGTTTTTT.

In its sample, this clonotype was seen a few times. This chain connects TRBV4-1 to TRBJ2-1; D uncertain. Germline-derived CDR1 and CDR2 are MGHRA and YSYEKL. V gave up 0 bases and J gave up 6 bases, with 9 bases separating them. The CDR3 covers 14 residues. CDR3 in amino acids: CASSQEYSPNEQFF. As DNA, the CDR3 is TGCGCCAGCAGCCAAGAATACAGCCCCAATGAGCAGTTCTTC.